These 26 T cell receptor beta chains came from one sample sequenced in a study of blood T cell repertoires in COVID-19. The protocol was immunoSEQ multiplex PCR, while the TCRdb copy is restricted to in-frame clones and leaves out a portion. The table lists 220,000 or so clones, under 90% of them singletons, with around 3.4% in the top ten. Sample: PBMCs or T cells enriched from blood (not recorded which). Receptor source: a woman in her sixties or seventies who had recovered from COVID-19.

This chain connects TRBV7-2 to TRBJ2-1; 9 positions agree with TRBD2. Germline V lookup: CDR1 SGHTA, CDR2 FQGNSA. The junction had 3 bases not matched to a gene; V was cut back by 4 bases and J by 2 bases. The CDR3 covers 15 residues. The CDR3 spells CASSSAGGTYNEQFF. The CDR3 DNA reads TGTGCCAGCAGCTCAGCGGGAGGTACCTACAATGAGCAGTTCTTC.

This rearrangement joins TRBV4-3 to TRBJ1-6, with no clear D. The V gene's germline CDR1 is LGHNA and CDR2 YSLEER. V was clipped by 1 base and J by 0 bases, with 7 bases between them. The CDR3 contains 16 residues. CDR3 amino acids: CASSQALSSYNSPLHF. The CDR3 DNA reads as TGCGCCAGCAGCCAAGCCCTAAGCTCCTATAATTCACCCCTCCACTTT.

This sequence joins TRBV6-5 and TRBJ1-1, with TRBD1 matching 7 bases. Looked up from germline, CDR1 is MNHEY and CDR2 is SVGAGI. The CDR3 consists of 13 residues. J was trimmed by 4 bases and V by 5 bases; bases with no gene match: 4. For the CDR3, the DNA is TGTGCCAGCAGTATAACAGGGGCCACTGAAGCTTTCTTT. Its protein product is CASSITGATEAFF.

This chain connects TRBV4-2 to TRBJ1-2, with 8 bases matching TRBD1. Germline trimming cut 2 bases from V and 8 bases from J; bases unmatched to any gene: 7. Germline-derived CDR1 and CDR2 are LGHNA and YNFKEQ. The CDR3 extends over 14 amino acids. This CDR3 reads CASSQPDRGKGYTF. Written as DNA, the CDR3 is TGTGCCAGCAGCCAACCAGACAGGGGTAAAGGCTACACCTTC.

This rearrangement joins TRBV11-3 to TRBJ2-2; TRBD2 agrees at 12 bases. After removal of 5 bases from V and 4 bases from J, the junction contained 5 bases not matched to a gene. The length of the CDR3 is 16 residues. Germline V gives CDR1 SGHNT, CDR2 YENEEA. The CDR3 nucleotides are TGTGCCAGCAGCCCTGGACTAGCGGGGTCCACCGGGGAGCTGTTTTTT. Encoded protein: CASSPGLAGSTGELFF. The complete variable domain, with remaining parts taken from reference TRBV11-3 and TRBJ2-2, reads EAGVVQSPRYKIIEKKQPVAFWCNPISGHNTLYWYLQNLGQGPELLIRYENEEAVDDSQLPKDRFSAERLKGVDSTLKIQPAELGDSAVYLCASSPGLAGSTGELFFGEGSRLTVL.

This chain links TRBV29-1 with TRBJ2-1, with D possibly being TRBD2 (6 bases). Germline V lookup: CDR1 SQVTM, CDR2 ANQGSEA. The CDR3 sequence is 13 residues long. Trimming pared 3 bases from V and 7 bases from J, leaving 13 bases between. CDR3 coding DNA: TGCAGCGTTGAGAGGGTGGGGGGAAATGAGCAGTTCTTC. The encoded protein is CSVERVGGNEQFF.

The chain has TRBV14 and TRBJ2-2; possible D gene TRBD1, 5 bases. Trimming left V 0 bases short and J 6 bases short, with 8 bases between. Germline loops: CDR1 SGHDN, CDR2 FVKESK. The CDR3 sequence is 14 residues long. CDR3 sequence: CASSQDMGPGELFF. CDR3 nucleotides: TGTGCCAGCAGCCAAGATATGGGGCCCGGGGAGCTGTTTTTT.

V gene TRBV27 combines with J gene TRBJ1-2; TRBD1 aligns across 10 bases. The V segment lost 5 bases and the J segment 4 bases; nucleotides outside the gene matches: 7. The CDR3 spans 15 residues. Germline values: CDR1 MNHEY, CDR2 SMNVEV (reference sequence). The CDR3 loop is CASSATGGEGYGYTF. The CDR3 nucleotides are TGTGCCAGCAGTGCGACAGGGGGCGAGGGCTATGGCTACACCTTC.

The chain is built from TRBV19 and TRBJ2-3, with D maybe TRBD1 (6 bases). Germline V lookup: CDR1 LNHDA, CDR2 SQIVND (reference sequence). Trimming took 5 bases from V and 6 from J, leaving 21 bases between them. The CDR3 loop spans 16 amino acids. The CDR3 protein is CASSPTDLTGRDTQYF. The DNA for the CDR3 is TGTGCCAGTAGTCCCACAGACTTAACAGGGCGGGATACGCAGTATTTT.

This chain joins TRBV5-1 and TRBJ2-1, with TRBD2 identical over 7 bases. After removal of 5 bases from V and 0 bases from J, the junction contained 8 bases not matched to a gene. Per germline, CDR1 SGHRS and CDR2 YFSETQ. The CDR3 consists of 16 residues. The CDR3 nucleotides are TGCGCCAGCAGTATTAGCGGGCCCGTCTCCTACAATGAGCAGTTCTTC. Its protein is CASSISGPVSYNEQFF.

The chain joins TRBV11-2 to TRBJ1-1; D ambiguous. Trimming cost V 1 base and J 11 bases, with 11 bases left between them. This CDR3 is built from 12 residues. CDR1 is SGHAT, CDR2 FQNNGV, per germline. CDR3 nucleotides: TGTGCCAGCAGCTTAGCGGGAGGTAACGCTTTCTTT. The encoded protein is CASSLAGGNAFF.

The V call is TRBV12-5, the J call TRBJ1-2; 10 nucleotides line up with TRBD1. The V gene's germline CDR1 is LGHNT and CDR2 FRNRAP. V lost 6 bases to trimming and J lost 6 bases; unmatched junction nucleotides: 7. This CDR3 region has 14 residues. CDR3 nucleotide sequence: TGTGCTAGTGGCTTCGGGACAGGGGCACATGGCTACACCTTC. Amino acid sequence: CASGFGTGAHGYTF.

The chain couples TRBV19 to TRBJ1-4; the match to TRBD1 covers 8 bases. Losses at the gene ends were 1 base for V and 4 bases for J; bases not matched to a gene: 5. The CDR3 is 16 amino acids. Germline V gene lookup returns CDR1 LNHDA and CDR2 SQIVND (reference sequence). The CDR3 coding sequence is TGTGCCAGTAGTATAGGAGGGACAGGTCATAATGAAAAACTGTTTTTT. Protein: CASSIGGTGHNEKLFF.

The V gene is TRBV7-7, the J gene TRBJ2-5; the D gene is possibly TRBD2 (5 bases). This CDR3 has 13 residues. From germline, CDR1 is SSHAT and CDR2 FNYEAQ (reference sequence). Trimming took off 5 bases at V and 2 bases at J, with 9 bases between the two ends. This chain's CDR3 is CASSPGFQETQYF. The CDR3 bases are TGTGCCAGCAGCCCGGGATTTCAAGAGACCCAGTACTTC.

The chain uses TRBV7-9 and TRBJ1-2; D gene ambiguous. Trimming removed 1 base from V and 4 bases from J, with 7 bases in between. The CDR3 spans 13 residues. CDR1 is SEHNR and CDR2 is FQNEAQ in the germline V gene (reference sequence). In DNA, the CDR3 is TGTGCCAGCAGCTTAGAGGGAGCCTATGGCTACACCTTC. Protein: CASSLEGAYGYTF.

The chain joins TRBV10-3 to TRBJ2-7, with D possibly being TRBD1 (7 bases). This CDR3 is built from 15 residues. The ends were cut back, 0 bases at V and 2 bases at J, with 11 bases in the middle. The germline V gene has CDR1 ENHRY and CDR2 SYGVKD. This CDR3 is CAISESEGAPYEQYF. As DNA, the CDR3 is TGTGCCATCAGTGAGTCGGAGGGGGCCCCCTACGAGCAGTACTTC.

This clone was seen only a few times. The chain recombines TRBV25-1 with TRBJ2-3; 8 nucleotides agree with TRBD1. There are 14 residues in the CDR3. Germline CDR1 is MGHDK and CDR2 is SYGVNS. V shed 6 bases and J 0 bases; nucleotides not matched to a gene: 2. The CDR3 spells CASRGQASTDTQYF. In nucleotides, the CDR3 is TGTGCCAGCAGGGGACAGGCTAGCACAGATACGCAGTATTTT.

The chain links TRBV5-1 to TRBJ2-1; TRBD2 matches at 10 bases. Germline-derived CDR1 and CDR2 are SGHRS and YFSETQ. CDR3 length equals 16 residues. The J segment lost 7 bases and the V segment lost 2 bases, leaving 9 bases of the junction unmatched. CDR3 sequence reads: CASSLRAGGPSNEQFF. The CDR3, as DNA: TGCGCCAGCAGCTTACGAGCGGGAGGGCCCTCGAATGAGCAGTTCTTC.

The J gene is TRBJ1-5, the V gene TRBV6-2 or TRBV6-3; 7 bases are shared with TRBD1. Germline V lookup: CDR1 MNHEY, CDR2 SVGEGT. Unmatched junction bases numbered 6, after V lost 4 bases and J lost 6 bases. The CDR3 is made up of 14 amino acids. In DNA form, the CDR3 reads TGTGCCAGCAGTTTTTCAGGGGGAAGTCAGCCCCAGCATTTT. The encoded protein is CASSFSGGSQPQHF.

The V call is TRBV7-9, the J call TRBJ2-5, with a tentative D call TRBD2 (6 bases). Trimming removed 11 bases at V and 2 bases at J, with 12 bases between. This CDR3 contains 12 residues. The V gene's germline CDR1 is SEHNR and CDR2 FQNEAQ (reference sequence). The chain's CDR3 is CAFDSGQETQYF. Here the CDR3 DNA reads TGTGCCTTCGATAGCGGACAAGAGACCCAGTACTTC.

V and J are TRBV14 and TRBJ2-5; TRBD2 aligns across 9 bases. Germline loops: CDR1 SGHDN, CDR2 FVKESK. This CDR3 has 16 amino acids. V shed 6 bases, J shed 1 base, and the junction held 9 bases outside the gene matches. In DNA form, the CDR3 reads TGTGCCAGCAGTCCGACGACTAGCGGTTCCCAAGAGACCCAGTACTTC. Protein product: CASSPTTSGSQETQYF.

This CDR3 is CASSRDRVGFGANVLTF. The CDR3 DNA sequence: TGTGCCAGCAGCCGCGACAGGGTAGGATTCGGGGCCAACGTCCTGACTTTC. This chain uses TRBV14 with TRBJ2-6; 7 bases map to TRBD1. Germline V gives CDR1 SGHDN, CDR2 FVKESK. V trimming: 4 bases; J trimming: 4 bases; junction bases outside the gene matches: 10. There are 17 residues in the CDR3.

The CDR3 DNA reads as TGTGCCAGCTCACCAGACAGGATGGGAACGGGGTCCAAAAACATTCAGTACTTC. Protein sequence: CASSPDRMGTGSKNIQYF. The V gene is TRBV18, the J gene TRBJ2-4, with a tentative D call TRBD1 (6 bases). Germline values: CDR1 KGHSH, CDR2 LQKENI. V gave up 2 bases and J gave up 2 bases, with 19 bases separating them. This CDR3 is built from 18 residues.

The rearrangement links TRBV3-1 (or the pseudogene TRBV3-2) to TRBJ2-3; 9 bases are shared with TRBD1. Germline V gives CDR1 LGHDT, CDR2 YNNKEL (reference sequence). CDR3 size: 17 residues. V shed 1 base and J 6 bases; nucleotides not matched to a gene: 11. The CDR3 DNA reads as TGTGCCAGCAGCCAAGGGGACAGGGATAGTTGGGTGGATACGCAGTATTTT. Protein sequence: CASSQGDRDSWVDTQYF.

Written as DNA, the CDR3 is TGCGCCAGCAGCCCAGAGGGACAGCTTGACGAGCAGTACTTC. Amino acid sequence: CASSPEGQLDEQYF. This chain uses TRBV4-1 with TRBJ2-7, with 7 bases matching TRBD1. V lost 4 bases, J lost 5 bases, and 8 bases stayed unmatched. Germline values: CDR1 MGHRA, CDR2 YSYEKL. The CDR3 sequence is 14 residues long.

This chain links TRBV19 with TRBJ2-1; tentatively, D is TRBD2 (6 bases). CDR1 LNHDA and CDR2 SQIVND come from the germline V gene (reference sequence). CDR3 size: 16 residues. Deletions cut 0 bases from V and 2 bases from J, with 11 bases between. CDR3 protein: CASSIEASATYNEQFF. CDR3 sequence (DNA): TGTGCCAGTAGTATAGAGGCTAGCGCTACCTACAATGAGCAGTTCTTC.